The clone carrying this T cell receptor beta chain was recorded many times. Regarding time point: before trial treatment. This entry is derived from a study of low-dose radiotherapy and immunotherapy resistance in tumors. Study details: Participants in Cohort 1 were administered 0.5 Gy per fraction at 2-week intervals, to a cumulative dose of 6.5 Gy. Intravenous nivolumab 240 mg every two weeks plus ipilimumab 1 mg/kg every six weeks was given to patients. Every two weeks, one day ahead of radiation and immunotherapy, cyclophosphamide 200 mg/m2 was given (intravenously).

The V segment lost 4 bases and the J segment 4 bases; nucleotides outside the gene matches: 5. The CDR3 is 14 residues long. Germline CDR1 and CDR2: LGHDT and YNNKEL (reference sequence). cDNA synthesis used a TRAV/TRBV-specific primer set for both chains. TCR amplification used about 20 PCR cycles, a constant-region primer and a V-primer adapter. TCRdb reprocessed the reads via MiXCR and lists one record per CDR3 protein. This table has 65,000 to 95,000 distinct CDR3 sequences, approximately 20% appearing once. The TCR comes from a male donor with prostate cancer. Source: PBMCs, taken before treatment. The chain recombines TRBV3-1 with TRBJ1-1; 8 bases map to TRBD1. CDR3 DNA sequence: TGTGCCAGCAGCCCATACGACAGGGGCACTGAAGCTTTCTTT. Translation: CASSPYDRGTEAFF.